A selection of T cell receptor beta chains follows, all from one sample in a study of CXCR3-negative and CXCR3-positive naive CD8 T cells. Reprocessing the 5' RACE reads, TCRdb reports a single entry for every CDR3 protein and omits DNA. The sample yields fewer than 55,000 distinct CDR3 sequences, of which the top ten take up over 1.2%. The sample comprised naive CXCR3- CD8+ T cells from blood. Every receptor here comes from a human donor in good health. Some clones in this sample may be carry-over from other donors' samples. Both conserved end residues are part of each CDR3. Size values are once, few and many counts, or a class for expanded clones, and some rows have none.

j_gene: TRBJ2-7; v_gene: TRBV6-2/TRBV6-3; abundance: NA; CDR3aa: CASPGTKSYEQYF
j_gene: TRBJ2-5; v_gene: TRBV21-1; abundance: NA; CDR3aa: CASSKDRDRGGETQYF
j_gene: TRBJ2-3; v_gene: TRBV5-5; abundance: NA; CDR3aa: CASSLVGQSTDTQYF
j_gene: TRBJ2-7; v_gene: TRBV5-1; abundance: NA; CDR3aa: CASSPMGMGLSYEQYF
j_gene: TRBJ2-5; v_gene: TRBV5-1; abundance: NA; CDR3aa: CASSLAVQETQYF
j_gene: TRBJ2-7; v_gene: TRBV6-5; abundance: NA; CDR3aa: CASSPGDGPYEQYF
j_gene: TRBJ2-3; v_gene: TRBV28; abundance: NA; CDR3aa: CASSPQTDTQYF
j_gene: TRBJ2-7; v_gene: TRBV25-1; abundance: NA; CDR3aa: CASSEYFGRDSYEQYF
j_gene: TRBJ2-3; v_gene: TRBV6-5; abundance: NA; CDR3aa: CASSTPGTGDTDTQYF
j_gene: TRBJ2-2; v_gene: TRBV19; abundance: NA; CDR3aa: CASLGGEVYSGELFF
j_gene: TRBJ1-2; v_gene: TRBV27; abundance: NA; CDR3aa: CASSRNVQSLHGYTF
j_gene: TRBJ2-7; v_gene: TRBV27; abundance: NA; CDR3aa: CASRGTSVSYEQYF
j_gene: TRBJ2-3; v_gene: TRBV2; abundance: NA; CDR3aa: CASSEEGKAGGTRYTQYF
j_gene: TRBJ1-1; v_gene: TRBV5-1; abundance: NA; CDR3aa: CASSLRGGDTEAFF
j_gene: TRBJ1-5; v_gene: TRBV6-6; abundance: NA; CDR3aa: CASRRQGTQPQHF
j_gene: TRBJ1-2; v_gene: TRBV12-3/TRBV12-4; abundance: NA; CDR3aa: CASSPRKSHFGSGYTF
j_gene: TRBJ1-4; v_gene: TRBV29-1; abundance: NA; CDR3aa: CSGRTSTNEKLFF
j_gene: TRBJ2-1; v_gene: TRBV5-1; abundance: NA; CDR3aa: CASSVGLSSYNEQFF
j_gene: TRBJ2-7; v_gene: TRBV5-1; abundance: NA; CDR3aa: CASSQSTEQYF
j_gene: TRBJ2-1; v_gene: TRBV29-1; abundance: NA; CDR3aa: CSVDGIPLDEQFF
j_gene: TRBJ1-2; v_gene: TRBV6-2/TRBV6-3; abundance: NA; CDR3aa: CASKNFIAGGDGYTF
j_gene: TRBJ2-5; v_gene: TRBV21-1; abundance: NA; CDR3aa: CASSTTEPMYQETQYF
j_gene: TRBJ1-5; v_gene: TRBV19; abundance: NA; CDR3aa: CASAGQLLNQPQHF
j_gene: TRBJ2-7; v_gene: TRBV5-4; abundance: NA; CDR3aa: CASSLEGGIRLHEQYF
j_gene: TRBJ2-1; v_gene: TRBV29-1; abundance: NA; CDR3aa: CSGTTGTSRTNEQFF
j_gene: TRBJ1-2; v_gene: TRBV29-1; abundance: NA; CDR3aa: CSVPIPEGIHGYTF
j_gene: TRBJ1-2; v_gene: TRBV3-1; abundance: NA; CDR3aa: CASSQDPAGLHGYTF
j_gene: TRBJ1-1; v_gene: TRBV28; abundance: NA; CDR3aa: CASSGVTSRQQAFF
j_gene: TRBJ2-5; v_gene: TRBV6-2/TRBV6-3; abundance: NA; CDR3aa: CASSYSMRSETLYF
j_gene: TRBJ2-1; v_gene: TRBV7-6; abundance: NA; CDR3aa: CASSSLAGGDNEQFF
j_gene: TRBJ2-2; v_gene: TRBV11-3; abundance: NA; CDR3aa: CASSPRTSGNTGELFF
j_gene: TRBJ2-5; v_gene: TRBV20-1; abundance: NA; CDR3aa: CSASPWTDQETQYF
j_gene: TRBJ2-1; v_gene: TRBV20-1; abundance: NA; CDR3aa: CSARKGDNEQFF
j_gene: TRBJ2-1; v_gene: TRBV28; abundance: medium-sized; CDR3aa: CASSLGGVSYNEQFF
j_gene: TRBJ2-7; v_gene: TRBV5-5; abundance: NA; CDR3aa: CASSQAGTGVF
j_gene: TRBJ1-1; v_gene: TRBV30; abundance: NA; CDR3aa: CAWSPRLPTEAFF
j_gene: TRBJ2-1; v_gene: TRBV18; abundance: NA; CDR3aa: CASSPLGDRGVNEQFF
j_gene: TRBJ1-5; v_gene: TRBV28; abundance: NA; CDR3aa: CASSPQGAGNQPQHF
j_gene: TRBJ1-6; v_gene: TRBV12-5; abundance: NA; CDR3aa: CASGLVKGFSPLHF
j_gene: TRBJ2-7; v_gene: TRBV28; abundance: NA; CDR3aa: CASSFSLSGQGAQYEQYF
j_gene: TRBJ2-7; v_gene: TRBV28; abundance: NA; CDR3aa: CASSYRGRRAYEQYF
j_gene: TRBJ2-3; v_gene: TRBV7-3; abundance: NA; CDR3aa: CASSLSVGAADTQYF
j_gene: TRBJ2-1; v_gene: TRBV4-2; abundance: NA; CDR3aa: CASSQEDGGGYNEQFF
j_gene: TRBJ2-7; v_gene: TRBV3-1; abundance: NA; CDR3aa: CASSLTAGGSYEQYF
j_gene: TRBJ2-5; v_gene: TRBV28; abundance: NA; CDR3aa: CASSWVDRGETQYF
j_gene: TRBJ1-1; v_gene: TRBV19; abundance: NA; CDR3aa: CASSEGYGTEAFF
j_gene: TRBJ2-7; v_gene: TRBV29-1; abundance: NA; CDR3aa: CSVEGQGAEYEQYF
j_gene: TRBJ2-5; v_gene: TRBV28; abundance: NA; CDR3aa: CASRPPLESGETQYF
j_gene: TRBJ2-2; v_gene: TRBV28; abundance: NA; CDR3aa: CASSLPGEIGELFF